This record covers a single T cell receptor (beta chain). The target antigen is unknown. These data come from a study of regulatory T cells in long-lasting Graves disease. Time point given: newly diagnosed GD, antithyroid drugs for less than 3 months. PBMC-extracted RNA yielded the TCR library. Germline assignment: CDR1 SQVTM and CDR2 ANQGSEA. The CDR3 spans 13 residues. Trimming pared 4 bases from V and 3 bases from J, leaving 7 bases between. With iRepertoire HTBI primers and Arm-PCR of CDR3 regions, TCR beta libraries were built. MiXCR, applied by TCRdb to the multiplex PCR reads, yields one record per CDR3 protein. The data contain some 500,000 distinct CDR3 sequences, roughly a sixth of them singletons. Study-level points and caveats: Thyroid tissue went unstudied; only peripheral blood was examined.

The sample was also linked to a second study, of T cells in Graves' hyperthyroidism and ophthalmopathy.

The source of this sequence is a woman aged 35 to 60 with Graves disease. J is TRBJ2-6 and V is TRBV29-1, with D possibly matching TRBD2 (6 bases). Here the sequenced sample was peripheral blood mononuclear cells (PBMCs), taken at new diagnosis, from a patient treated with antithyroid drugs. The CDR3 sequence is CSVVEGGANVLTF. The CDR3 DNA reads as TGCAGCGTTGTGGAGGGTGGGGCCAACGTCCTGACTTTC.